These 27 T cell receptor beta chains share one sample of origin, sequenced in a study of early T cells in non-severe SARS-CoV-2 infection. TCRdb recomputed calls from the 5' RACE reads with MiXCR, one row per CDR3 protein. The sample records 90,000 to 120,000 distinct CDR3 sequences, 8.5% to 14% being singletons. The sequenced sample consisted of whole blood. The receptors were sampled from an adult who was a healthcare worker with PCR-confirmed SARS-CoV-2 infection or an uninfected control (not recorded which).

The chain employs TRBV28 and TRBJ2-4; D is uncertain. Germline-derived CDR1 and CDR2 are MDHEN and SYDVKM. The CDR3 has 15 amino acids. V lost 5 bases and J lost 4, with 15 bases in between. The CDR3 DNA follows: TGTGCCAGCAGTCGTACGTGGGCAGAGAAAAACATTCAGTACTTC. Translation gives CASSRTWAEKNIQYF.

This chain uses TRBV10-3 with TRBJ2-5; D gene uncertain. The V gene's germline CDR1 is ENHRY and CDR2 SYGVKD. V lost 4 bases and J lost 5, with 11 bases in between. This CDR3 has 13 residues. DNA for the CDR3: TGTGCCATCAGTGCGAGCGTCCTGGAGACCCAGTACTTC. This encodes CAISASVLETQYF.

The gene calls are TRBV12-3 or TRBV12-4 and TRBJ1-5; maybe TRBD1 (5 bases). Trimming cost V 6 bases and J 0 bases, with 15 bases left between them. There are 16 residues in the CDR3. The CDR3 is CASSPFDSNSNQPQHF. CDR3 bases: TGTGCCAGCAGCCCTTTCGACAGTAATAGCAATCAGCCCCAGCATTTT.

The CDR3 coding sequence is TGTGCCAGCAGCTTAGGCCGGCTTTACAATGAGCAGTTCTTC. It translates to CASSLGRLYNEQFF. V is TRBV13 and J is TRBJ2-1; no clear D gene. The CDR3 totals 14 residues. In germline, CDR1 is PRHDT, CDR2 FYEKMQ (reference sequence). The V and J ends lost 0 bases and 4 bases respectively, with 7 bases between them.

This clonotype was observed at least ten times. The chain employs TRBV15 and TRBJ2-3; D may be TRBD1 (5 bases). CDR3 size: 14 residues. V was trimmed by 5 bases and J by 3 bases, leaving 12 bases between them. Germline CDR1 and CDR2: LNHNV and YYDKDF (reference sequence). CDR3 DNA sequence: TGTGCCACCAGCCCGAGACAGAGAACAGATACGCAGTATTTT. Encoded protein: CATSPRQRTDTQYF. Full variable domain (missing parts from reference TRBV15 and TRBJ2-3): DAMVIQNPRYQVTQFGKPVTLSCSQTLNHNVMYWYQQKSSQAPKLLFHYYDKDFNNEADTPDNFQSRRPNTSFCFLDIRSPGLGDTAMYLCATSPRQRTDTQYFGPGTRLTVL.

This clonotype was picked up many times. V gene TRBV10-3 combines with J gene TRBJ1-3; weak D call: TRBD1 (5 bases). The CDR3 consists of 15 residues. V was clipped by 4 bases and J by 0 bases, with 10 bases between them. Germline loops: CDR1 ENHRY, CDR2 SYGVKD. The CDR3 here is CAISGDSISGNTIYF. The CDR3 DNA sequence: TGTGCCATCAGTGGCGACAGTATCTCTGGAAACACCATATATTTT.

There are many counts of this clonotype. CDR3 in amino acids: CASSPHYSYNEQFF. The CDR3 nucleotides are TGTGCCAGCTCACCACATTACTCCTACAATGAGCAGTTCTTC. This chain connects TRBV18 to TRBJ2-1; D uncertain. This CDR3 has 14 residues. Germline CDR1 and CDR2: KGHSH and LQKENI. V was cut by 1 base and J by 0 bases, with 4 bases left in between.

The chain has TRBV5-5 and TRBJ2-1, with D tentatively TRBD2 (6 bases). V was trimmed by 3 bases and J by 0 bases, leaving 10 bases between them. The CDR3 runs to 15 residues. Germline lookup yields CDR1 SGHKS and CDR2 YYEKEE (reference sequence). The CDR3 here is CASSSSGPSYNEQFF. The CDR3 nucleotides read TGTGCCAGCAGCTCCAGCGGGCCCTCCTACAATGAGCAGTTCTTC.

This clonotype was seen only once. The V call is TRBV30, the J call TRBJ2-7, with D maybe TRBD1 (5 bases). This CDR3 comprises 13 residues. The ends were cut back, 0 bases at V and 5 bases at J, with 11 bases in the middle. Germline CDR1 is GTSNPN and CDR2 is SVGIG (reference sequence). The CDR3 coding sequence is TGTGCCTGGAGTGTAGGCAGGGAAAACGAGCAGTACTTC. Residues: CAWSVGRENEQYF. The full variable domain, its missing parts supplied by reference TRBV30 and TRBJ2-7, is SQTIHQWPATLVQPVGSPLSLECTVEGTSNPNLYWYRQAAGRGLQLLFYSVGIGQISSEVPQNLSASRPQDRQFILSSKKLLLSDSGFYLCAWSVGRENEQYFGPGTRLTVT.

This chain's CDR3 is CAWTRPRTSGEQFF. In DNA, the CDR3 is TGTGCCTGGACGAGACCGAGGACTAGCGGTGAGCAGTTCTTC. The chain combines TRBV30 with TRBJ2-1, with 10 bases aligning to TRBD2. There are 14 residues in the CDR3. The V segment lost 4 bases and the J segment 9 bases; nucleotides outside the gene matches: 9. Germline CDR1 and CDR2: GTSNPN and SVGIG (reference sequence).

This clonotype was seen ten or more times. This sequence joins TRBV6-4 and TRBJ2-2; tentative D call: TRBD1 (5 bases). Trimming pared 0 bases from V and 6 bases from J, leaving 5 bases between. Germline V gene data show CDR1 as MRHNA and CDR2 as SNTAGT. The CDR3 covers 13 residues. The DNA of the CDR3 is TGTGCCAGCAGTGACTCAGGGGCCGGGGAGCTGTTTTTT. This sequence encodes CASSDSGAGELFF.

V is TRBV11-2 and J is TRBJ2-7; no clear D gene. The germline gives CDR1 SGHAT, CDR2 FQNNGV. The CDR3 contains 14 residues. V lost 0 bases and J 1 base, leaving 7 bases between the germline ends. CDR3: CASSLDWASYEQYF. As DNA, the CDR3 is TGTGCCAGCAGCTTAGATTGGGCTTCCTACGAGCAGTACTTC.

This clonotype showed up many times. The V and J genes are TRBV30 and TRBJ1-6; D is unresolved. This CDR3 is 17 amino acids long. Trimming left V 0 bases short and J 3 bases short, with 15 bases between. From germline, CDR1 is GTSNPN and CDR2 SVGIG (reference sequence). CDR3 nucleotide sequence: TGTGCCTGGAGTGTAGGCAGCCAGTGGGGCTATAATTCACCCCTCCACTTT. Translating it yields CAWSVGSQWGYNSPLHF.

The CDR3 sequence: CASSLGRGTEELFF. CDR3 DNA sequence: TGCGCCAGCAGCTTGGGTCGGGGTACGGAGGAGCTGTTTTTT. This rearrangement joins TRBV5-1 to TRBJ2-2, with D tentatively TRBD2 (5 bases). The CDR3 spans 14 residues. Germline CDR1 and CDR2: SGHRS and YFSETQ. Trimming took 0 bases from V and 10 from J, leaving 13 bases between them.

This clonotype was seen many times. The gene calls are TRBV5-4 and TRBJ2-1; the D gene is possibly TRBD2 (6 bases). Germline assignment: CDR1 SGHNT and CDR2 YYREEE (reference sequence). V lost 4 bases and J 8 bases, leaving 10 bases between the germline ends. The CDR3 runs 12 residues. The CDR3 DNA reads TGTGCCAGCAGCCCGCCGGGGGATGAGCAGTTCTTC. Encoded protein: CASSPPGDEQFF.

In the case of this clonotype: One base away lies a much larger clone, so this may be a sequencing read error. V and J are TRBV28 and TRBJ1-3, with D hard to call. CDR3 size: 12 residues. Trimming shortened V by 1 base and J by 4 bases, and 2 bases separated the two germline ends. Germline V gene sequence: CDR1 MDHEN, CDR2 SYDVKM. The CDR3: CASSLYGNTIYF. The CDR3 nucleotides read TGTGCCAGCAGTTTATACGGAAACACCATATATTTT.

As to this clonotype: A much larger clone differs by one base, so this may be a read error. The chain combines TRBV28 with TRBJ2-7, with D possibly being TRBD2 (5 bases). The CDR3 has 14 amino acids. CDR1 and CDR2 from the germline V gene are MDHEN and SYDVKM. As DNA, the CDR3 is TGTGCCAGCAGTCCCCCAGGAGGCTCCCACGAGCAGTACTTC. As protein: CASSPPGGSHEQYF.

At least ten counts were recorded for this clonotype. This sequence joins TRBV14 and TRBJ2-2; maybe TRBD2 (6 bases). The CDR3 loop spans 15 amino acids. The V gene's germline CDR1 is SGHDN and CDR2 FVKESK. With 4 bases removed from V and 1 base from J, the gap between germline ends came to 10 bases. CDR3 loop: CASSRGTLNTGELFF. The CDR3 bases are TGTGCCAGCAGCCGCGGGACCCTGAACACCGGGGAGCTGTTTTTT.

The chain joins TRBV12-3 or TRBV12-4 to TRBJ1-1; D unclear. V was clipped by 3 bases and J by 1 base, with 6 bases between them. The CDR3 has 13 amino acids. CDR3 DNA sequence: TGTGCCAGCAGTTTCGCGGAGAACACTGAAGCTTTCTTT. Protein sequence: CASSFAENTEAFF.

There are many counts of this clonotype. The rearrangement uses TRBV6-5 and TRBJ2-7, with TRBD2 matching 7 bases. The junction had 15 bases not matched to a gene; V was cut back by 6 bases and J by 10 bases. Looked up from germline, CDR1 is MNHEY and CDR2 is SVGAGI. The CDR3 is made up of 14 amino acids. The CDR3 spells CASRALAEAAGQYF. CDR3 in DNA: TGTGCCAGCAGGGCGCTAGCGGAGGCCGCCGGTCAGTACTTC.

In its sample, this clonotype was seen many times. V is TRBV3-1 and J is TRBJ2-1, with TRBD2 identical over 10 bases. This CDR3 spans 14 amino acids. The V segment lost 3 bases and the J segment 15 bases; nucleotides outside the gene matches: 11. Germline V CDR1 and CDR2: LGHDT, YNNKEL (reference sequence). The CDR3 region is CASSQGAGGPNPFF. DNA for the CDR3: TGTGCCAGCAGCCAGGGAGCGGGAGGGCCGAATCCGTTCTTC.

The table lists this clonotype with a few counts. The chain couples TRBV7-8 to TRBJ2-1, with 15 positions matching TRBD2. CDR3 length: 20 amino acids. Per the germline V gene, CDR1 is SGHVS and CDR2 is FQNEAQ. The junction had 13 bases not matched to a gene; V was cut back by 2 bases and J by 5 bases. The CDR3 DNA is TGTGCCAGCAGCTTAAATTATCCGGGACTAGCGGGAGGTCAAGACAATGAGCAGTTCTTC. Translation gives CASSLNYPGLAGGQDNEQFF.

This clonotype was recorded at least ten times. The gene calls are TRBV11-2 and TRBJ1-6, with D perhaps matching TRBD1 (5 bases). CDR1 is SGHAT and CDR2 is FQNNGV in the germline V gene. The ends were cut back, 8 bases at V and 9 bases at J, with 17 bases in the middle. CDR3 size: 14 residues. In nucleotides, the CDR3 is TGTGCCAGCCGTCAGGGATCTGGTGGTTCACCCCTCCACTTT. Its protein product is CASRQGSGGSPLHF.

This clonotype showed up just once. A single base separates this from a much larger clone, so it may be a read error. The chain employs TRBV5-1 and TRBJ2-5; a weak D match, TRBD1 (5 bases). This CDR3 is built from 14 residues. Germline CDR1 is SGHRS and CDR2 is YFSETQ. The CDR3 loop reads CASSTTVPQETLYF. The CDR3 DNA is TGCGCCAGCAGCACGACAGTTCCCCAAGAGACCCTGTACTTC.

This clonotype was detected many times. CDR3 sequence (DNA): TGTGCCAGCAGCCCCCGCCCATGGACGGACCAAGAGACCCAGTACTTC. Translating gives CASSPRPWTDQETQYF. The chain joins TRBV12-3 or TRBV12-4 to TRBJ2-5; D call uncertain. The CDR3 runs 16 residues. V was trimmed by 6 bases and J by 0 bases, leaving 17 bases between them.

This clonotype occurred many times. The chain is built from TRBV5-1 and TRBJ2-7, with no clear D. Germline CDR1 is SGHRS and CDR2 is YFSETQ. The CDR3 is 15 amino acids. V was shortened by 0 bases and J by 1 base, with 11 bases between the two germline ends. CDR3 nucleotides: TGCGCCAGCAGCTTGGGATACAGTGGATCCTACGAGCAGTACTTC. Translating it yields CASSLGYSGSYEQYF.

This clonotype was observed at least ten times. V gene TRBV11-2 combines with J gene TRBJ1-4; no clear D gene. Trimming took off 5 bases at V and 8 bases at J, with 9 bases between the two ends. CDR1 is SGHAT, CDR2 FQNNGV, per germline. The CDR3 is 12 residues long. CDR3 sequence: CASSLGPEKLFF. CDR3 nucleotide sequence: TGTGCCAGCAGCCTTGGCCCGGAAAAACTGTTTTTT.